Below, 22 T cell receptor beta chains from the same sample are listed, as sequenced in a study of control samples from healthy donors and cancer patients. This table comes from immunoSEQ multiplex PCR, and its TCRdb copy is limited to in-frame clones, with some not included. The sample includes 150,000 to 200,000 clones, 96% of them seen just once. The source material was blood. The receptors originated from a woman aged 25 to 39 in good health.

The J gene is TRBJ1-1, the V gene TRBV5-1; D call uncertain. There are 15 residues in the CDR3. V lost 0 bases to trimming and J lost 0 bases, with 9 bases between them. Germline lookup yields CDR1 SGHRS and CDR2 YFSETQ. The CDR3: CASSLDRTMNTEAFF. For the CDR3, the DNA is TGCGCCAGCAGCTTGGATCGGACCATGAACACTGAAGCTTTCTTT.

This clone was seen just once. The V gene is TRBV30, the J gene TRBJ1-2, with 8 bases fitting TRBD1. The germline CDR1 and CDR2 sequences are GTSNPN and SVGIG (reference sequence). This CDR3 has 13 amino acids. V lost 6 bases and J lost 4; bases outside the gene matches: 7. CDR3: CACSGGRPYGYTF. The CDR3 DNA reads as TGTGCCTGTTCAGGGGGCAGACCCTATGGCTACACCTTC.

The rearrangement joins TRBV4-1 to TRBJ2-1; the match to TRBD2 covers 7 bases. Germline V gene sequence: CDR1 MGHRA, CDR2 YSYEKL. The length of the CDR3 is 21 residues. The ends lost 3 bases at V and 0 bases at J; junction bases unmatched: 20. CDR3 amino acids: CASSQGLGLDYWLDSYNEQFF. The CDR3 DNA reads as TGCGCCAGCAGCCAGGGCCTAGGACTAGATTATTGGTTGGACTCCTACAATGAGCAGTTCTTC.

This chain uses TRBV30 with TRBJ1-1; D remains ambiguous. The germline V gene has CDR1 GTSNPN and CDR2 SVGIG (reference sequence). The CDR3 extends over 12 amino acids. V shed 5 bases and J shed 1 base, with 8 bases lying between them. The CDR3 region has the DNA TGTGCCTGGTCTACAGCGAACACTGAAGCTTTCTTT. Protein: CAWSTANTEAFF.

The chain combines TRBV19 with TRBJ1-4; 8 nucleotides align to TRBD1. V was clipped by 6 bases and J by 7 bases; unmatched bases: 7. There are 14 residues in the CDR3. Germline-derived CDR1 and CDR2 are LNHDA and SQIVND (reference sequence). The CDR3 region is CASRSGQVGEKLFF. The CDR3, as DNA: TGTGCCAGTAGATCGGGACAGGTCGGTGAAAAACTGTTTTTT.

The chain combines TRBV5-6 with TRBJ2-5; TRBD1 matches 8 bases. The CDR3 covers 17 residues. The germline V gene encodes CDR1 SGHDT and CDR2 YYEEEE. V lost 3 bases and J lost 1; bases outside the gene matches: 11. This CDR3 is CASSSVHWTGRQETQYF. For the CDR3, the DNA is TGTGCCAGCAGCTCGGTACACTGGACAGGGCGCCAAGAGACCCAGTACTTC.

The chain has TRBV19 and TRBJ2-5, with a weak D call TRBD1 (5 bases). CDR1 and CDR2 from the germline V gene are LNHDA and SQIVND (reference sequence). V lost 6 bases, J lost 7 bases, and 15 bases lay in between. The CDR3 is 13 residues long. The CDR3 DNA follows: TGTGCCAGTAGCCCAGGACAACCTCGGACCCAGTACTTC. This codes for CASSPGQPRTQYF.

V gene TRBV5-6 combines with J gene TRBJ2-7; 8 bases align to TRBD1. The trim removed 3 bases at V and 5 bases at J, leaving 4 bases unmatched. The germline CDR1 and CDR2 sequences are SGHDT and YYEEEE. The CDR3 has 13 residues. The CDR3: CASSSTGEHEQYF. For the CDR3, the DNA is TGTGCCAGCAGCTCGACAGGGGAGCACGAGCAGTACTTC.

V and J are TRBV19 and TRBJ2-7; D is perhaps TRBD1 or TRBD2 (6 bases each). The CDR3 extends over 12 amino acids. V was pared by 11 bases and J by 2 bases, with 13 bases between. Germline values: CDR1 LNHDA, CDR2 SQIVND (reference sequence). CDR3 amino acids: CAGRTAPYEQYF. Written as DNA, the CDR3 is TGTGCCGGGAGGACAGCACCCTACGAGCAGTACTTC.

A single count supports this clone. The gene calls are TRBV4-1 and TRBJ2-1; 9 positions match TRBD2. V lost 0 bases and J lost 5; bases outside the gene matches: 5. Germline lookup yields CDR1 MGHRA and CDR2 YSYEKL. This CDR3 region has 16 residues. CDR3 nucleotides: TGCGCCAGCAGCCAAGACAGGAGACTAGCGGACAATGAGCAGTTCTTC. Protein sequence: CASSQDRRLADNEQFF.

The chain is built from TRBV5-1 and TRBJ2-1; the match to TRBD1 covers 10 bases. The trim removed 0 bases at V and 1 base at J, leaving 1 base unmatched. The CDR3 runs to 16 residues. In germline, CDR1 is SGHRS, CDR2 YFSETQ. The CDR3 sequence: CASSLGQGASYNEQFF. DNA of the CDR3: TGCGCCAGCAGCTTGGGACAGGGGGCATCCTACAATGAGCAGTTCTTC.

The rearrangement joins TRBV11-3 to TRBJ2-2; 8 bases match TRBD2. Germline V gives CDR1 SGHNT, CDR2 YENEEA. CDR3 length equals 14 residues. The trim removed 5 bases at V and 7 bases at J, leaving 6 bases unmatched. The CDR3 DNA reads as TGTGCCAGCAGCCCTCCGGGGGGGCTCGGGGAGCTGTTTTTT. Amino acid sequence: CASSPPGGLGELFF.

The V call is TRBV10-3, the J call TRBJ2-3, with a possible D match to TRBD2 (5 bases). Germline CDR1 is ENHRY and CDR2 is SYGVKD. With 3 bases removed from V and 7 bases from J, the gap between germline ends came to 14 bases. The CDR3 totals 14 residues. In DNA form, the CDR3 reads TGTGCCATCAGTGAAGGAGCGGAGGATCATACGCAGTATTTT. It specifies CAISEGAEDHTQYF.

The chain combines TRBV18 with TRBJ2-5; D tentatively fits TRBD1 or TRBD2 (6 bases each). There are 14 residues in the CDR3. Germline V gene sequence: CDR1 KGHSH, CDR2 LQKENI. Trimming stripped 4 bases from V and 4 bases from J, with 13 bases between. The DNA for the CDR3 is TGTGCCAGCTCACGGGTCGGGGGCGGAGAGACCCAGTACTTC. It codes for CASSRVGGGETQYF.

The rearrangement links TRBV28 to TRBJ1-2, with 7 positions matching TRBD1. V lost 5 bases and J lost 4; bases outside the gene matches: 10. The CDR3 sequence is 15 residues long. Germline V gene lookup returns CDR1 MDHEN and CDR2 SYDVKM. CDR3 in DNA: TGTGCCAGCAGTCCCGGACAGGTGAAAGTCTATGGCTACACCTTC. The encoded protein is CASSPGQVKVYGYTF.

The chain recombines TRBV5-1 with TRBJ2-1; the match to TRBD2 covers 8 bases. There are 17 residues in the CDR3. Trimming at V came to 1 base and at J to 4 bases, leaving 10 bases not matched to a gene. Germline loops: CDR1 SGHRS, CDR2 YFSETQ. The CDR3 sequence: CASSLRTGRDGYNEQFF. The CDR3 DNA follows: TGCGCCAGCAGCTTGCGCACCGGGAGGGACGGATACAATGAGCAGTTCTTC.

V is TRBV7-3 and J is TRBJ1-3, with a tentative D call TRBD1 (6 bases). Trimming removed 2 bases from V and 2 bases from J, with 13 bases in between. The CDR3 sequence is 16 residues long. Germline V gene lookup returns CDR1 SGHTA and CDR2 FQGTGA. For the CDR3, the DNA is TGTGCCAGCAGCTTAGGTCCAGGGGATGCTGGAAACACCATATATTTT. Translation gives CASSLGPGDAGNTIYF.

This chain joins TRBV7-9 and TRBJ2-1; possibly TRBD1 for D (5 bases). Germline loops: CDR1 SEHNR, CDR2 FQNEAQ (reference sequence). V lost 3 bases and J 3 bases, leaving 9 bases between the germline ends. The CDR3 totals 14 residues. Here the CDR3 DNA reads TGTGCCAGCAGCTTCCCCGACAGCTACAATGAGCAGTTCTTC. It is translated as CASSFPDSYNEQFF.

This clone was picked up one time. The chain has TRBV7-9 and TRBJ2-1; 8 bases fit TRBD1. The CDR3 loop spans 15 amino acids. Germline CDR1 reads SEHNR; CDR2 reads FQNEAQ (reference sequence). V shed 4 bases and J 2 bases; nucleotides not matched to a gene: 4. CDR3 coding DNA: TGTGCCAGCAGCTCCTGGACAGGGACCTACAATGAGCAGTTCTTC. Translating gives CASSSWTGTYNEQFF.

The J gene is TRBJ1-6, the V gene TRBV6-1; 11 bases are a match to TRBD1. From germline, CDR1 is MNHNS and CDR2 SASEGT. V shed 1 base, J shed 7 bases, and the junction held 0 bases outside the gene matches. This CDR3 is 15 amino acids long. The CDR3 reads CASSEGTGGNSPLHF. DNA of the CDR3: TGTGCCAGCAGTGAAGGGACAGGGGGCAATTCACCCCTCCACTTT.

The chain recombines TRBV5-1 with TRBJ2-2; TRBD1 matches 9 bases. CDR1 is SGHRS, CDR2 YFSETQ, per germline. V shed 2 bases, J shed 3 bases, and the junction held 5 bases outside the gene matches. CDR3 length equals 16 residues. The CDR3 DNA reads TGCGCCAGCAGCTTATCACAGGGGGCATACACCGGGGAGCTGTTTTTT. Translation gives CASSLSQGAYTGELFF.

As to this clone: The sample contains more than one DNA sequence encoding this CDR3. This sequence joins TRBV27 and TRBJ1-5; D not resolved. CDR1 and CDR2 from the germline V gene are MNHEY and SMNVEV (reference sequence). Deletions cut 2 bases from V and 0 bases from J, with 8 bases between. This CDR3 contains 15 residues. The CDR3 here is CASSLKGYSNQPQHF. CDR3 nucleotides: TGTGCCAGCAGTTTAAAAGGTTATAGCAATCAGCCCCAGCATTTT.